The text below deals with one TCR beta chain. Antigen: not known. Barcoded TCR alpha and TCR beta cDNA libraries with UMIs came from 5'RACE using constant-segment primers. From the 5' RACE reads, TCRdb called clonotypes with MiXCR, one entry per CDR3 protein. The data show roughly 99,000 distinct CDR3 sequences, approximately 15% seen once. V lost 1 base to trimming and J lost 10 bases; unmatched junction nucleotides: 1. The CDR3 extends over 12 amino acids. Germline V gene sequence: CDR1 MNHEY, CDR2 SVGAGI. These data belong to a study of T-cell memory formation after mild COVID-19. Study-wide results and caveats: Clones that contracted from day 15 to 85 were balanced CD4/CD8, while later expanders leaned CD4+. Researchers could not confirm that second-wave clones peaking on day 37 targeted SARS-CoV-2.

The genes are TRBV6-5 and TRBJ2-1, with 7 bases that match TRBD2. The sample was PBMCs or a T cell subset sorted from them (not recorded which). The sequence came from a man younger than 35 who had mild COVID-19 (a few samples of this study predate the infection). Cell type and time point are not known. The CDR3 DNA follows: TGTGCCAGCAGTTACTTGGGGGGGGAGCAGTTCTTC. Its protein is CASSYLGGEQFF.